This T cell receptor (beta chain) emerged from a study of regulatory T cells in long-lasting Graves disease. The CDR3 sequence is 13 residues long. Germline CDR1 and CDR2: MNHEY and SMNVEV (reference sequence). V shed 7 bases and J shed 1 base, with 11 bases lying between them. Sequencing libraries for TCR beta were prepared with iRepertoire HTBI primers and Arm-PCR of CDR3 regions. TCRdb re-called the multiplex PCR reads with MiXCR, one entry per CDR3 protein. Of over 300,000 distinct CDR3 sequences in the sample, about a sixth were seen once. Regarding the study as a whole: Having few samples may have compromised the accuracy.

Noted time point: newly diagnosed GD, antithyroid drugs for less than 3 months. PBMC RNA served as the TCR library source. Patients all came to the study from an endocrinology department in Xi'an, China. This clonotype showed up many times. Its antigen is undetermined. This TCR came from a female donor with Graves disease. The chain recombines TRBV27 with TRBJ2-7, with D uncertain. The sequencing used peripheral blood mononuclear cells (PBMCs), collected at new diagnosis, from a patient treated with antithyroid drugs. CDR3 region: CASTRTGSYEQYF. The CDR3 DNA reads TGTGCCAGCACCCGGACCGGATCCTACGAGCAGTACTTC.